The 27 T cell receptor beta chains in this list originate from one sample, sequenced in a study of CD8+ T cells in alopecia areata. Regarding treatment: oral pan-JAK inhibitor, 5-10 mg twice daily. Extracted RNA was reverse transcribed into cDNA, the sequencing template. Assay: immunoSEQ multiplex PCR; the TCRdb copy retains only in-frame clones and omits some. The sample has about 90,000 clones, 44% seen once. The sequencing used CD8+ T cells sorted from blood, collected at week 24, from a patient treated with tofacitinib. Receptors originate from a human donor with alopecia areata.

The table lists this clone with a count of one. The chain links TRBV5-1 to TRBJ2-1, with D perhaps TRBD1 or TRBD2 (6 bases each). Germline CDR1 reads SGHRS; CDR2 reads YFSETQ. V shed 0 bases and J shed 6 bases, with 19 bases lying between them. CDR3 length equals 17 residues. For the CDR3, the DNA is TGCGCCAGCAGCTTGGGGACATACAGGGAGGTGGTCAATGAGCAGTTCTTC. Translation: CASSLGTYREVVNEQFF.

This clone is labeled as medium-sized. J is TRBJ2-7 and V is TRBV6-5; D may be TRBD1 (5 bases). V was clipped by 2 bases and J by 0 bases, with 11 bases between them. CDR3 length equals 15 residues. The germline V gene encodes CDR1 MNHEY and CDR2 SVGAGI. CDR3 nucleotide sequence: TGTGCCAGCAGTTACCAAGAGACAGCCTCCTACGAGCAGTACTTC. As protein: CASSYQETASYEQYF.

The J gene is TRBJ1-2, the V gene TRBV27; 8 bases match TRBD1. Germline CDR1 and CDR2: MNHEY and SMNVEV (reference sequence). The CDR3 has 14 residues. The V segment lost 6 bases and the J segment 5 bases; nucleotides outside the gene matches: 8. The DNA of the CDR3 is TGTGCCAGCAGCTCCGGACAGGGAAGATATGGCTACACCTTC. Its protein is CASSSGQGRYGYTF.

The chain carries TRBV2 and TRBJ2-5, with 9 positions matching TRBD2. CDR3 size: 15 residues. The germline CDR1 and CDR2 sequences are SNHLY and FYNNEI. The junction had 11 bases not matched to a gene; V was cut back by 7 bases and J by 5 bases. CDR3 in amino acids: CASISGRSLGETQYF. Written as DNA, the CDR3 is TGTGCCAGCATCAGCGGGAGGAGCCTCGGGGAGACCCAGTACTTC. The entire variable domain, with the rest obtained from reference TRBV2 and TRBJ2-5, is as follows: EPEVTQTPSHQVTQMGQEVILRCVPISNHLYFYWYRQILGQKVEFLVSFYNNEISEKSEIFDDQFSVERPDGSNFTLKIRSTKLEDSAMYFCASISGRSLGETQYFGPGTRLLVL.

This clone was detected a few times. V is TRBV11-2 and J is TRBJ2-5; TRBD2 might be the D (5 bases). From germline, CDR1 is SGHAT and CDR2 FQNNGV. The CDR3 is made up of 12 amino acids. V dropped 3 bases and J dropped 4 bases, with 6 bases sitting between them. This chain's CDR3 is CASSLRAETQYF. The CDR3 DNA sequence: TGTGCCAGCAGCTTGCGGGCAGAGACCCAGTACTTC.

V gene TRBV5-1 combines with J gene TRBJ2-7; no definite D call. The CDR3 sequence is 13 residues long. Germline CDR1 is SGHRS and CDR2 is YFSETQ. V was shortened by 7 bases and J by 0 bases, with 11 bases between the two germline ends. The CDR3 region has the DNA TGCGCCAGCCGGAGCCCAGTCTCCTACGAGCAGTACTTC. The encoded protein is CASRSPVSYEQYF.

The chain joins TRBV27 to TRBJ2-4; the match to TRBD1 covers 12 bases. In germline, CDR1 is MNHEY, CDR2 SMNVEV (reference sequence). The ends lost 2 bases at V and 6 bases at J; junction bases unmatched: 11. The CDR3 contains 18 residues. The CDR3, as DNA: TGTGCCAGCAGTTTAATTCCTCCGGGACAGGGGGCGCGAAACATTCAGTACTTC. This codes for CASSLIPPGQGARNIQYF.

The CDR3 DNA reads TGTGCCAGCAGGCGCTTGGAGGCCGGGGAGCTGTTTTTT. This translates into CASRRLEAGELFF. The chain uses TRBV27 and TRBJ2-2, with D maybe TRBD2 (5 bases). The V end was cut by 6 bases, the J end by 6 bases, with 11 bases between. Germline V gives CDR1 MNHEY, CDR2 SMNVEV (reference sequence). This CDR3 contains 13 residues.

This clone turned up a few times. V gene TRBV27 combines with J gene TRBJ1-2; 7 bases line up with TRBD1. The CDR3 loop spans 11 amino acids. The V and J ends lost 8 bases and 8 bases, in that order; junction bases with no gene match: 5. Germline V CDR1 and CDR2: MNHEY, SMNVEV (reference sequence). The chain's CDR3 is CASRQGIGYTF. In DNA form, the CDR3 reads TGTGCCAGCCGACAGGGTATAGGCTACACCTTC.

V usage is TRBV10-3 and J usage is TRBJ1-2; D ambiguous. The ends were cut back, 2 bases at V and 5 bases at J, with 9 bases in the middle. This CDR3 has 13 residues. CDR1 is ENHRY and CDR2 is SYGVKD in the germline V gene. CDR3 DNA sequence: TGTGCCATCAGTGAGGGCATCCCGTATGGCTACACCTTC. Translation gives CAISEGIPYGYTF.

The CDR3 DNA reads TGTGCCAGCAGCTTTTCTTACGGCAGTTCCTCCTACGAGCAGTACTTC. Amino acids: CASSFSYGSSSYEQYF. The chain recombines TRBV7-9 with TRBJ2-7; D gene uncertain. The V and J ends lost 3 bases and 0 bases respectively, with 15 bases between them. Germline V gives CDR1 SEHNR, CDR2 FQNEAQ (reference sequence). The CDR3 length is 16 residues.

V usage is TRBV5-1 and J usage is TRBJ2-1; 12 positions agree with TRBD2. Trimming at V came to 4 bases and at J to 9 bases, leaving 5 bases not matched to a gene. CDR1 is SGHRS, CDR2 YFSETQ, per germline. This CDR3 has 14 amino acids. The CDR3: CASSPGLAGTEQFF. For the CDR3, the DNA is TGCGCCAGCAGCCCTGGACTAGCGGGAACTGAGCAGTTCTTC. The variable domain in full, completed from reference TRBV5-1 and TRBJ2-1, reads KAGVTQTPRYLIKTRGQQVTLSCSPISGHRSVSWYQQTPGQGLQFLFEYFSETQRNKGNFPGRFSGRQFSNSRSEMNVSTLELGDSALYLCASSPGLAGTEQFFGPGTRLTVL.

This chain connects TRBV29-1 to TRBJ2-7, with D perhaps matching TRBD1 (6 bases). The CDR3 runs 12 residues. V gave up 6 bases and J gave up 7 bases, with 16 bases separating them. Germline V gene sequence: CDR1 SQVTM, CDR2 ANQGSEA. The CDR3 sequence: CSVKPPDREQYF. As DNA, the CDR3 is TGCAGCGTCAAACCCCCTGACAGGGAGCAGTACTTC.

CDR3 residues: CSVGGTGAYEQYF. Here the CDR3 DNA reads TGCAGCGTTGGTGGGACGGGGGCCTACGAGCAGTACTTC. The chain couples TRBV29-1 to TRBJ2-7; a weak D match, TRBD2 (6 bases). Trimming stripped 4 bases from V and 2 bases from J, with 12 bases between. Germline V gene sequence: CDR1 SQVTM, CDR2 ANQGSEA. CDR3 size: 13 residues.

The rearrangement links TRBV5-1 to TRBJ2-4; D uncertain. Germline-derived CDR1 and CDR2 are SGHRS and YFSETQ. The germline V and J ends were trimmed by 0 bases and 6 bases, with 7 bases remaining between them. The CDR3 length is 13 residues. DNA for the CDR3: TGCGCCAGCAGCTTGGGCCTGCTAAACATTCAGTACTTC. Residues: CASSLGLLNIQYF. The whole variable domain, filled in from reference TRBV5-1 and TRBJ2-4, reads KAGVTQTPRYLIKTRGQQVTLSCSPISGHRSVSWYQQTPGQGLQFLFEYFSETQRNKGNFPGRFSGRQFSNSRSEMNVSTLELGDSALYLCASSLGLLNIQYFGAGTRLSVL.

This clone was seen only a few times. J is TRBJ2-7 and V is TRBV27, with 11 positions matching TRBD1. Germline loops: CDR1 MNHEY, CDR2 SMNVEV (reference sequence). The CDR3 consists of 14 residues. V lost 4 bases and J lost 3; bases outside the gene matches: 2. The CDR3 reads CASSSGTGGYEQYF. DNA of the CDR3: TGTGCCAGCAGTTCTGGGACAGGGGGCTACGAGCAGTACTTC.

The rearrangement joins TRBV30 to TRBJ1-1; D is undetermined. The germline V gene has CDR1 GTSNPN and CDR2 SVGIG (reference sequence). V lost 4 bases, J lost 0 bases, and 12 bases lay in between. The CDR3 spans 14 residues. CDR3 sequence (DNA): TGTGCCTGGACTCACCAGCCAATGAACACTGAAGCTTTCTTT. Translation gives CAWTHQPMNTEAFF.

This chain connects TRBV7-8 to TRBJ2-5; D perhaps matches TRBD2 (5 bases). The CDR3 spans 16 residues. Looked up from germline, CDR1 is SGHVS and CDR2 is FQNEAQ. The V end was cut by 4 bases, the J end by 5 bases, with 20 bases between. CDR3 amino acids: CASSSLRRRAGETQYF. Here the CDR3 DNA reads TGTGCCAGCAGCTCCCTAAGGAGGCGGGCCGGTGAGACCCAGTACTTC.

CDR3 nucleotide sequence: TGTGCCAGCAGTTTTCAACCAGGGGGCGAGCAGTACTTC. This codes for CASSFQPGGEQYF. This chain connects TRBV27 to TRBJ2-7; 7 bases fit TRBD1. The CDR3 is made up of 13 amino acids. Germline-derived CDR1 and CDR2 are MNHEY and SMNVEV (reference sequence). J was trimmed by 6 bases and V by 3 bases; bases with no gene match: 5.

The rearrangement uses TRBV4-1 and TRBJ2-2, with 9 bases that match TRBD2. Germline V CDR1 and CDR2: MGHRA, YSYEKL. The CDR3 loop spans 20 amino acids. Germline trimming cut 0 bases from V and 4 bases from J; bases unmatched to any gene: 15. CDR3 in amino acids: CASSQDKGGRAPLGTGELFF. CDR3 DNA: TGCGCCAGCAGCCAAGATAAGGGCGGGAGGGCCCCATTGGGCACCGGGGAGCTGTTTTTT.

The sample holds a few counts of this clone. The chain uses TRBV7-6 and TRBJ2-7; no firm D call. This CDR3 contains 12 residues. Germline V gene lookup returns CDR1 SGHVS and CDR2 FNYEAQ. Deletions cut 5 bases from V and 2 bases from J, with 7 bases between. The CDR3 DNA follows: TGTGCCAGCAGCCCGGACGCCTACGAGCAGTACTTC. This translates into CASSPDAYEQYF.

This clone showed up just a few times. The chain carries TRBV19 and TRBJ1-2, with a possible D match to TRBD1 (5 bases). V was clipped by 3 bases and J by 7 bases, with 18 bases between them. CDR3 size: 15 residues. Looked up from germline, CDR1 is LNHDA and CDR2 is SQIVND (reference sequence). The CDR3 loop reads CASSIYVGGRSGYTF. The CDR3 DNA reads TGTGCCAGTAGTATCTACGTTGGGGGGAGAAGTGGCTACACCTTC.

The chain links TRBV10-2 to TRBJ2-1; 13 positions match TRBD2. This CDR3 is 15 amino acids long. Germline CDR1 reads WSHSY; CDR2 reads SAAADI. The J segment lost 8 bases and the V segment lost 4 bases, leaving 5 bases of the junction unmatched. For the CDR3, the DNA is TGCGCCAGCAGTGTAGTGGGACTAGCGGGACATGAGCAGTTCTTC. Its translation: CASSVVGLAGHEQFF.

About this clone itself: One end of the junction is discordant with germline, which a read error may explain. The rearrangement uses TRBV7-7 and TRBJ2-2; 8 bases align to TRBD1. This CDR3 has 15 amino acids. CDR1 is SSHAT and CDR2 is FNYEAQ in the germline V gene (reference sequence). The CDR3 region has the DNA TGTGCTAGCACCCCGTCGGACAGGGAGAACGGGGAGCTGTTTTTT. Translated: CASTPSDRENGELFF.

This clone was counted a single time. The chain's CDR3 is CAWSTISGFDGYTF. CDR3 bases: TGTGCCTGGAGTACAATTTCAGGGTTCGACGGCTACACCTTC. The chain uses TRBV30 and TRBJ1-2; tentative D call: TRBD1 (5 bases). Germline V gene lookup returns CDR1 GTSNPN and CDR2 SVGIG (reference sequence). V dropped 2 bases and J dropped 8 bases, with 18 bases sitting between them. The CDR3 has 14 residues.

Details on this clone: Other DNA sequences in this sample translate to the same CDR3. V is TRBV7-9 and J is TRBJ2-1, with 11 bases aligning to TRBD2. With V trimmed by 0 bases and J by 10 bases, 8 bases remained unmatched. Germline-derived CDR1 and CDR2 are SEHNR and FQNEAQ (reference sequence). The length of the CDR3 is 16 residues. CDR3 in amino acids: CASSLAPASGRFEQFF. In DNA, the CDR3 is TGTGCCAGCAGCTTAGCGCCGGCTAGCGGGAGGTTCGAGCAGTTCTTC. Combining the CDR3 with reference TRBV7-9 and TRBJ2-1 gives the whole variable domain DTGVSQNPRHKITKRGQNVTFRCDPISEHNRLYWYRQTLGQGPEFLTYFQNEAQLEKSRLLSDRFSAERPKGSFSTLEIQRTEQGDSAMYLCASSLAPASGRFEQFFGPGTRLTVL.

The V call is TRBV14, the J call TRBJ2-2; TRBD2 agrees at 8 bases. CDR1 is SGHDN, CDR2 FVKESK, per germline. V shed 3 bases, J shed 6 bases, and the junction held 9 bases outside the gene matches. The CDR3 runs to 16 residues. Written as DNA, the CDR3 is TGTGCCAGCAGCCATGGATCGGCCGGGGGGGCCGGGGAGCTGTTTTTT. Its protein product is CASSHGSAGGAGELFF.